A selection of T cell receptor beta chains follows, all from one sample in a study of blood T cell repertoires in COVID-19. Clones were read by immunoSEQ multiplex PCR, and TCRdb kept only the in-frame ones, dropping some. Seen here are some 200,000 clones, approximately 82% observed once, and the top ten hold approximately 1.5%. Sequencing was done on a sample of peripheral blood. All receptors derive from a woman in her thirties or forties who had recovered from COVID-19. CDR3s include the opening cysteine and the closing phenylalanine or tryptophan. Fields, in order: J gene, V gene, D gene, clone size, CDR3 protein, CDR3 DNA. The D gene is left open where the match is weak. Some rows have no size entry. The others give once, few or many, or a class for an expanded clone.

TRBJ1-5 TRBV7-4 TRBD1 once CASSLAGAPRGTGNQPQHF TGTGCCAGCAGCTTAGCCGGTGCCCCTCGGGGGACAGGAAATCAGCCCCAGCATTTT
TRBJ2-1 TRBV10-2 TRBD1 . CASRGRTGVEQFF TGCGCCAGCAGAGGACGGACAGGGGTCGAGCAGTTCTTC
TRBJ1-2 TRBV6-1 TRBD1 . CASSEAGAWTGSYGYTF TGTGCCAGCAGTGAAGCGGGGGCCTGGACAGGGAGCTATGGCTACACCTTC
TRBJ2-2 TRBV11-3 TRBD2 . CASSLAGGWPGELFF TGTGCCAGCAGCCTAGCGGGGGGATGGCCCGGGGAGCTGTTTTTT
TRBJ2-1 TRBV19 TRBD2 . CASSIVRLAGGPRAEQFF TGTGCCAGTAGTATAGTTAGGCTAGCGGGGGGGCCGAGGGCTGAGCAGTTCTTC
TRBJ2-5 TRBV5-1 TRBD2 . CASSFTGGPETQYF TGCGCCAGCAGCTTTACGGGGGGACCAGAGACCCAGTACTTC
TRBJ2-3 TRBV7-2 TRBD2 . CASSQQRGGAYTQYF TGTGCCAGCAGCCAGCAGCGGGGGGGGGCTTATACGCAGTATTTT
TRBJ1-5 TRBV7-2 TRBD1 once CASSKRGGTDFSPQHF TGTGCCAGCAGCAAGAGGGGTGGGACAGACTTTTCGCCCCAGCATTTT
TRBJ1-1 TRBV7-2 . . CASSIRIEAFF TGTGCCAGCAGCATCAGGATTGAAGCTTTCTTT
TRBJ1-2 TRBV3-1/TRBV3-2 TRBD1 . CASSRHDRAGGYTF TGTGCCAGCAGCCGACACGACAGGGCGGGTGGCTACACCTTC
TRBJ2-7 TRBV7-6 . . CATAVSYEQYF TGTGCCACGGCGGTCTCCTACGAGCAGTACTTC
TRBJ2-2 TRBV5-4 TRBD2 . CASSQAGEPNTGELFF TGTGCCAGCAGCCAAGCGGGGGAACCGAACACCGGGGAGCTGTTTTTT
TRBJ2-7 TRBV5-1 . . CASSPRSSYEQYF TGCGCCAGCAGCCCCCGTTCTAGCTACGAGCAGTACTTC
TRBJ2-5 TRBV5-1 TRBD1 . CASSFTGQGLETQYF TGCGCCAGCAGCTTTACGGGACAGGGCTTGGAGACCCAGTACTTC
TRBJ1-5 TRBV19 . . CASSIPRADYSNQPQHF TGTGCCAGTAGTATACCCAGGGCTGATTATAGCAATCAGCCCCAGCATTTT
TRBJ2-5 TRBV2 TRBD2 . CASGATSGGAETQYF TGTGCCAGCGGGGCTACTAGCGGGGGGGCCGAGACCCAGTACTTC
TRBJ1-6 TRBV6-2/TRBV6-3 TRBD1 . CASSHQDRDSSPLHF TGTGCCAGCAGTCACCAGGACAGGGACAGTTCACCCCTCCACTTT
TRBJ1-1 TRBV6-2/TRBV6-3 . few CASSYRRGNTEAFF TGTGCCAGCAGTTACCGTCGGGGAAACACTGAAGCTTTCTTT
TRBJ1-2 TRBV7-2 . . CASSPDGGERNYGYTF TGTGCCAGCAGCCCGGACGGGGGGGAGAGGAACTATGGCTACACCTTC
TRBJ2-5 TRBV6-5 . . CASSSAAPVETQYF TGTGCCAGCAGTTCAGCGGCCCCGGTGGAGACCCAGTACTTC
TRBJ1-4 TRBV4-3 TRBD1 . CASSQEWGQVAANEKLFF TGCGCCAGCAGCCAAGAATGGGGACAGGTTGCGGCTAATGAAAAACTGTTTTTT
TRBJ2-7 TRBV7-2 . . CASSPSAKQYF TGTGCCAGCAGCCCGAGTGCGAAGCAGTACTTC
TRBJ1-2 TRBV15 . . CATSRDTSGYTF TGTGCCACCAGCAGAGATACTTCGGGCTACACCTTC
TRBJ2-5 TRBV11-3 TRBD1 . CASSPGQGAFRETQYF TGTGCCAGCAGCCCCGGACAGGGGGCTTTTAGGGAGACCCAGTACTTC
TRBJ1-6 TRBV6-5 . few CASSYVGANSPLHF TGTGCCAGCAGTTACGTGGGGGCCAATTCACCCCTCCACTTT
TRBJ1-2 TRBV4-3 . many CASSQDLYFPDSDYYGYTF TGCGCCAGCAGCCAAGATTTATATTTCCCGGACAGCGACTACTATGGCTACACCTTC
TRBJ2-3 TRBV9 TRBD1 . CASSVEPGGADTQYF TGTGCCAGCAGCGTAGAACCAGGGGGCGCAGATACGCAGTATTTT
TRBJ2-3 TRBV5-1 TRBD1 many CASSITGVTDTQYF TGCGCCAGCAGCATCACAGGGGTAACAGATACGCAGTATTTT
TRBJ2-1 TRBV4-3 . . CASSQVDAQGNEQFF TGCGCCAGCAGCCAAGTCGACGCTCAGGGGAATGAGCAGTTCTTC
TRBJ1-1 TRBV2 . . CASSGTDNTEAFF TGTGCCAGCAGTGGGACAGACAACACTGAAGCTTTCTTT
TRBJ1-1 TRBV5-4 TRBD1 . CASSQQTGREIAEAFF TGTGCCAGCAGCCAACAGACAGGGCGTGAAATAGCTGAAGCTTTCTTT